The rows below give T cell receptor beta chains drawn from one sample of a study of blood T cell repertoires in COVID-19. Sequenced by immunoSEQ multiplex PCR; TCRdb stores in-frame clones only, minus some. Here the sample spans some 100,000 clones, around nine tenths being singletons. The sample taken for sequencing was peripheral blood. The receptor set was obtained from a middle-aged man with acute or convalescent COVID-19. CDR3s include the opening cysteine and the closing phenylalanine or tryptophan. The D gene is left open where the match is weak. Clone size is not always given. Where it is, it says once, few, many or a class for expanded clones.

TRBJ1-2	TRBV19	.	.	TGTGCCAGTAGTATAGGGGGGGGATCCTATGGCTACACCTTC	CASSIGGGSYGYTF
TRBJ2-3	TRBV5-1	.	TRBD2	TGCGCCAGCAGCTTGGCACTAGCGGGGACAGATACGCAGTATTTT	CASSLALAGTDTQYF
TRBJ2-1	TRBV19	few	.	TGTGCCAGTAAGTTGGCAGACAGCCGCTCCTACAATGAGCAGTTCTTC	CASKLADSRSYNEQFF
TRBJ2-3	TRBV11-2	.	.	TGTGCCAGCAGCATCGGACTGATATCGTCCACAGATACGCAGTATTTT	CASSIGLISSTDTQYF
TRBJ2-3	TRBV10-3	.	TRBD2	TGTGCCATCAGTGAGTCGACTAGCGGGACCGGCACAGATACGCAGTATTTT	CAISESTSGTGTDTQYF
TRBJ1-5	TRBV7-8	.	.	TGTGCCAGCAGCTTGCCCCGGCGCCTAGGAAGTAATCAGCCCCAGCATTTT	CASSLPRRLGSNQPQHF
TRBJ1-2	TRBV29-1	once	TRBD1	TGCAGCGCAGAGGGACAGGTCGAGGGTGACTATGGCTACACCTTC	CSAEGQVEGDYGYTF
TRBJ2-7	TRBV20-1	.	TRBD2	TGCAGTGCTAGTCGGCTAGCGGGAGGGCACGGGTACTACGAGCAGTACTTC	CSASRLAGGHGYYEQYF
TRBJ2-7	TRBV18	.	.	TGTGCCAGCTCACGACAGGACCGGGGCTACGAGCAGTACTTC	CASSRQDRGYEQYF
TRBJ2-7	TRBV5-1	.	TRBD1	TGCGCCAGCAGCTTGGCGGACGGTGGACAGGGGCAGTACTTC	CASSLADGGQGQYF
TRBJ1-5	TRBV7-8	.	TRBD1	TGTGCCAGCAGCATCGGACAGGGCCATCAGCCCCAGCATTTT	CASSIGQGHQPQHF
TRBJ1-2	TRBV30	.	.	TGTGCCTGTCTACCACAGGGTACCTATGGCTACACCTTC	CACLPQGTYGYTF
TRBJ2-7	TRBV19	.	TRBD2	TGTGCCTCAGGACTAGCGGGGGACTACTACGAGCAGTACTTC	CASGLAGDYYEQYF
TRBJ2-5	TRBV3-1/TRBV3-2	.	.	TGTGCCAGCAGCCAAGATCTCAGCGTTCAGAGGGAGACCCAGTACTTC	CASSQDLSVQRETQYF
TRBJ2-7	TRBV30	.	TRBD2	TGTGCCTGGAGCCCCCGACTAGCGGGAGACGAGCAGTACTTC	CAWSPRLAGDEQYF
TRBJ1-3	TRBV10-1	.	.	TGCGCCAGCAGTGAAGGCAGCGGCTCTGGAAACACCATATATTTT	CASSEGSGSGNTIYF
TRBJ2-2	TRBV7-8	.	TRBD1	TGTGCCAGCAGCGCTCTGCTGAGCAGGGGGACCGGGGAGCTGTTTTTT	CASSALLSRGTGELFF
TRBJ1-2	TRBV5-1	.	.	TGCGCCAGCAGCTTGCTCGTTCAGGGGATGAGGACTAACTATGGCTACACCTTC	CASSLLVQGMRTNYGYTF
TRBJ1-1	TRBV18	few	.	TGTGCCAGCTCACCACCGATGGGGTCTCGGAGGGGTACTGAAGCTTTCTTT	CASSPPMGSRRGTEAFF
TRBJ2-5	TRBV14	.	.	TGTGCCAGCAGCCAAGTTAGCCGGGGAGAGACCCAGTACTTC	CASSQVSRGETQYF
TRBJ1-1	TRBV7-9	.	TRBD1	TGTGCCAGCATGCGACCTGCGGGACAGGCGAACACTGAAGCTTTCTTT	CASMRPAGQANTEAFF
TRBJ1-1	TRBV27	.	.	TGTGCCAGCAGTTTATCCGGACACGGGAACACTGAAGCTTTCTTT	CASSLSGHGNTEAFF
TRBJ1-2	TRBV2	.	TRBD1	TGTGCCAGCAGGGTACAGGGGATTGCTAACTATGGCTACACCTTC	CASRVQGIANYGYTF
TRBJ1-5	TRBV2	.	.	TGTGCCAGCAGTGAAGAGGGGGAGAGTAATCAGCCCCAGCATTTT	CASSEEGESNQPQHF
TRBJ2-7	TRBV7-8	.	TRBD1	TGTGCCAGCAGCCGAGACAGGGGGCGCGAGCAGTACTTC	CASSRDRGREQYF
TRBJ1-1	TRBV4-1	.	.	TGCGCCAGCAGCCACCCTCAGTGGGCGGGGAACACTGAAGCTTTCTTT	CASSHPQWAGNTEAFF
TRBJ2-4	TRBV6-5	once	.	TGTGCCAGCAGCCGAGCGGTAGCCAAAAACATTCAGTACTTC	CASSRAVAKNIQYF
TRBJ1-6	TRBV30	once	.	TGTGCCTGGAGTAGCATCACGAGCTCCTATAATTCACCCCTCCACTTT	CAWSSITSSYNSPLHF
TRBJ2-2	TRBV6-5	few	.	TGTGCCAGCAGTTACTCAGGGGCAGGAAACACCGGGGAGCTGTTTTTT	CASSYSGAGNTGELFF
TRBJ1-1	TRBV30	.	TRBD1	TGTGCCTGCGATACTGGACAGGGCTCCACTGAAGCTTTCTTT	CACDTGQGSTEAFF
TRBJ2-7	TRBV7-9	.	.	TGTGCCAGCAGCGCGCCGGACAGCTCCTACGAGCAGTACTTC	CASSAPDSSYEQYF
TRBJ1-2	TRBV5-1	.	TRBD1	TGCGCCAGCAGCTTGGCCCTCGGACAGGGAGGGCACTATGGCTACACCTTC	CASSLALGQGGHYGYTF
TRBJ2-2	TRBV2	.	TRBD2	TGTGCCAGCGGGCGGACTAGCGGGCGGTTAAACACCGGGGAGCTGTTTTTT	CASGRTSGRLNTGELFF
TRBJ2-6	TRBV9	.	TRBD1	TGTGCCAGCAGCGGAGGGGGCGGGTCGGCCGTAGGGGCCAACGTCCTGACTTTC	CASSGGGGSAVGANVLTF
TRBJ1-5	TRBV18	.	.	TGTGCCAGCTCATTGCCGGGGAACCGCAATCAGCCCCAGCATTTT	CASSLPGNRNQPQHF
TRBJ2-3	TRBV3-1/TRBV3-2	.	TRBD1	TGTGCCAGCAGCCTGGACAGGATTCACACAGATACGCAGTATTTT	CASSLDRIHTDTQYF
TRBJ2-7	TRBV2	.	TRBD1	TGTGCCAGCAGTGGACAGGGCCGGGCCTCCTACGAGCAGTACTTC	CASSGQGRASYEQYF
TRBJ1-1	TRBV21-1	few	.	TGTGCCAGCAGCAAAGGGGAGGGGGGAGGCACTGAAGCTTTCTTT	CASSKGEGGGTEAFF
TRBJ2-1	TRBV12-2	once	.	TGTGCAAGTCGCTGCTCAAGGACAGGGACATACAATGAGCAGTTCTTC	CASRCSRTGTYNEQFF
TRBJ2-1	TRBV2	.	TRBD1	TGTGCCAGCAAGCCGGACAGGGGGGGCCACAATGAGCAGTTCTTC	CASKPDRGGHNEQFF
TRBJ1-4	TRBV5-1	.	TRBD1	TGCGCCAGCAGCCTCACCCCACAGGGGACTAATGAAAAACTGTTTTTT	CASSLTPQGTNEKLFF
TRBJ1-2	TRBV6-1	.	TRBD1	TGTGCCAGCAGTGATTACGGGACAGGGGCGTATGGCTACACCTTC	CASSDYGTGAYGYTF
TRBJ2-2	TRBV11-2	once	.	TGTGCCAGCAGCTTAAGGGACCAGGGGACCGGGGAGCTGTTTTTT	CASSLRDQGTGELFF
TRBJ1-2	TRBV7-2	.	TRBD1	TGTGCCAGCAGCCCGGGACAGTCTTATCGTGGCTACACCTTC	CASSPGQSYRGYTF
TRBJ1-5	TRBV7-6	.	TRBD1	TGTGCCAGCAGCCCAGGACAGGGATGGGGTCAGCCCCAGCATTTT	CASSPGQGWGQPQHF
TRBJ2-5	TRBV15	.	.	TGTGCCACCAGCGGGGCTGAAACAGGGCCCCAAGAGACCCAGTACTTC	CATSGAETGPQETQYF
TRBJ1-1	TRBV10-3	.	.	TGTGCCACCAGGGACACCCGGAACACTGAAGCTTTCTTT	CATRDTRNTEAFF
TRBJ1-1	TRBV30	.	.	TGTGCCTGGAGTGACAGCAAGAACACTGAAGCTTTCTTT	CAWSDSKNTEAFF
TRBJ2-2	TRBV6-5	once	.	TGTGCCAGCAGTACAGGAGGGACGGGAACCGGGGAGCTGTTTTTT	CASSTGGTGTGELFF
TRBJ1-5	TRBV2	.	TRBD1	TGTGCCAGCAGTGTCCTCGAATTGGACCCGACAGGGGGCGGTGAGGGCAATCAGCCCCAGCATTTT	CASSVLELDPTGGGEGNQPQHF